This T cell receptor beta chain is drawn from a study of CD8 T cells in ankylosing spondylitis. Broader study findings: Ankylosing spondylitis blood seemed to carry a telltale TCR beta motif made of under ten highly homologous variants.

This clonotype has just a few counts. Its target is unknown. In TCRdb, the 5' RACE reads were re-called with MiXCR into one record per CDR3 protein. The data show a few hundred thousand distinct CDR3 sequences, 8% seen once. This CDR3 contains 11 residues. In germline, CDR1 is SQVTM, CDR2 ANQGSEA. V lost 0 bases, J lost 6 bases, and 5 bases lay in between. The receptor comes from a male donor with ankylosing spondylitis. The sample consisted of blood, either unsorted or a sorted T cell fraction (not recorded which). The chain joins TRBV29-1 to TRBJ1-2; D is undetermined. CDR3 sequence (DNA): TGCAGCGTTGAAGACGAAGATGGCTACACCTTC. Its translation: CSVEDEDGYTF.